The rows below give T cell receptor beta chains drawn from one sample of a study of graft-versus-host responses after intestinal transplantation. Profiled with immunoSEQ multiplex PCR; TCRdb holds only in-frame clones, not every one. Of tens of thousands of clones detected, roughly 90% appear once; the ten largest clones hold approximately 0.54%. Which antigens these TCRs recognize remains unknown. The specimen comprised unstimulated CD8+ T cells sorted from spleen or lymph node cells, sampled before intestinal transplant. The receptor set was obtained from a human donor who received an intestinal transplant. CDR3s include the opening cysteine and the closing phenylalanine or tryptophan. D genes are given only for firm matches. Not all rows give a size; the values are once, few, many and, for expanded clones, a class.

TRBV7-9	few	.	TRBJ2-7	CASSLDSAASYEQYF	TGTGCCAGCAGCTTAGATTCGGCGGCTTCCTACGAGCAGTACTTC
TRBV29-1	.	TRBD2	TRBJ2-7	CSATPSGPSYEQYF	TGCAGCGCCACCCCTAGCGGTCCCTCCTACGAGCAGTACTTC
TRBV27	.	.	TRBJ2-7	CASSLSGTTTQYF	TGTGCCAGCAGTTTATCGGGCACCACAACGCAGTACTTC
TRBV5-4	.	TRBD1	TRBJ1-1	CASSLGQGTTEAFF	TGTGCCAGCAGCTTGGGACAGGGGACCACTGAAGCTTTCTTT
TRBV27	once	TRBD1	TRBJ2-7	CASSFSTGGEQYF	TGTGCCAGCAGTTTTTCTACAGGGGGGGAGCAGTACTTC
TRBV5-1	.	TRBD1	TRBJ2-7	CASSLALSGQGYSYEQYF	TGCGCCAGCAGCTTGGCCCTTTCAGGACAGGGCTACTCCTACGAGCAGTACTTC
TRBV7-6	.	.	TRBJ2-7	CASSFGRGYDEQYF	TGTGCCAGCAGCTTCGGCAGGGGTTACGACGAGCAGTACTTC
TRBV28	.	.	TRBJ2-7	CASSSPLGAGYYEQYF	TGTGCCAGCAGTTCTCCCCTAGGGGCAGGCTACTACGAGCAGTACTTC
TRBV5-4	.	TRBD2	TRBJ2-3	CASSLGLAGPFATDTQYF	TGTGCCAGCAGCTTGGGACTAGCGGGACCTTTTGCAACAGATACGCAGTATTTT
TRBV25-1	.	TRBD1	TRBJ1-2	CASSESSGQRYGYTF	TGTGCCAGCAGTGAATCCTCGGGACAGCGCTATGGCTACACCTTC
TRBV7-9	.	TRBD2	TRBJ2-1	CASSGLYGLAGSWQFF	TGTGCCAGCAGCGGCCTCTATGGACTAGCGGGATCGTGGCAGTTCTTC
TRBV7-9	.	TRBD1	TRBJ2-7	CASSAGQGAYEQYF	TGTGCCAGCAGCGCAGGACAGGGGGCCTACGAGCAGTACTTC
TRBV6-5	.	TRBD1	TRBJ1-2	CASSGGQGINYGYTF	TGTGCCAGCAGTGGGGGACAGGGCATTAACTATGGCTACACCTTC
TRBV19	.	.	TRBJ1-5	CASSITVYSNQPQHF	TGTGCCAGTAGTATAACAGTCTATAGCAATCAGCCCCAGCATTTT
TRBV4-1	.	.	TRBJ2-6	CASSPQSGANVLTF	TGCGCCAGCAGCCCACAATCTGGGGCCAACGTCCTGACTTTC
TRBV30	.	TRBD1	TRBJ2-7	CACDTGQGAGEQYF	TGTGCCTGTGATACGGGACAGGGGGCGGGAGAGCAGTACTTC
TRBV13	.	.	TRBJ1-2	CASSLGLVGAAYGYTF	TGTGCCAGCAGCTTAGGCCTTGTTGGGGCCGCCTATGGCTACACCTTC
TRBV10-3	.	.	TRBJ2-7	CAIRDTLYEQYF	TGTGCCATCAGGGACACCCTCTACGAGCAGTACTTC
TRBV6-1	.	.	TRBJ2-7	CASSGDRIPYEQYF	TGTGCCAGCAGTGGTGACAGGATCCCCTACGAGCAGTACTTC
TRBV4-1	.	.	TRBJ1-1	CASSQDPGGNTEAFF	TGCGCCAGCAGCCAAGACCCGGGTGGGAACACTGAAGCTTTCTTT
TRBV13	.	TRBD2	TRBJ2-1	CASSPRAGDNEQFF	TGTGCCAGCAGTCCACGTGCGGGGGACAATGAGCAGTTCTTC
TRBV30	.	.	TRBJ2-1	CAWQEPRKSYNEQFF	TGTGCCTGGCAGGAACCCCGAAAGTCCTACAATGAGCAGTTCTTC
TRBV7-8	.	TRBD1	TRBJ1-1	CASSSHPGTGIVMNTEAFF	TGTGCCAGCAGCTCCCACCCTGGGACAGGGATCGTCATGAACACTGAAGCTTTCTTT
TRBV7-2	.	TRBD2	TRBJ2-2	CASSLACGGQDTGELFF	TGTGCCAGCAGCTTAGCGTGCGGGGGGCAGGACACCGGGGAGCTGTTTTTT
TRBV29-1	.	.	TRBJ2-1	CSVPEIDRERQFF	TGCAGCGTTCCTGAAATTGACCGGGAAAGGCAGTTCTTC
TRBV15	.	.	TRBJ2-2	CATIGAGGELFF	TGTGCCACCATAGGGGCAGGCGGGGAGCTGTTTTTT
TRBV9	once	TRBD1	TRBJ1-2	CASSTRDRGEYYGYTF	TGTGCCAGCAGCACACGGGACAGGGGGGAATACTATGGCTACACCTTC